A selection of T cell receptor beta chains follows, all from one sample in a study of control samples from healthy donors and cancer patients. Some clones are missing from TCRdb's copy, which holds only in-frame ones; the method was immunoSEQ multiplex PCR. The sample has more than 100,000 clones, approximately 89% seen once. Specimen: blood. All receptors come from a man in his late teens or twenties in good health. Both conserved end residues are part of each CDR3. D genes are given only for firm matches. Clone size is stated in some rows and not others, as once, few, many or a class when expanded.

cdr3_nt: TGTGCCTGGAGGAGGAGTGGGGACGAGCAGTACTTC
cdr3_aa: CAWRRSGDEQYF
clone_size: NA
d_call: NA
j_call: TRBJ2-7
v_call: TRBV30

cdr3_nt: TGTGCCTGGAGTGTACCGAGGTTGGGCGAAAAACTGTTTTTT
cdr3_aa: CAWSVPRLGEKLFF
clone_size: NA
d_call: NA
j_call: TRBJ1-4
v_call: TRBV30

cdr3_nt: TGTGCCAGCAGTCGTATGACAGTCTATGGCTACACCTTC
cdr3_aa: CASSRMTVYGYTF
clone_size: NA
d_call: NA
j_call: TRBJ1-2
v_call: TRBV5-4

cdr3_nt: TGTGCCGGCGGCCGGGACAAGGGCTCTGAAGCTTTCTTT
cdr3_aa: CAGGRDKGSEAFF
clone_size: NA
d_call: NA
j_call: TRBJ1-1
v_call: TRBV12-3/TRBV12-4

cdr3_nt: TGTGCCAGCAGTGAATTGGAGGGAGGCCATTCACCCCTCCACTTT
cdr3_aa: CASSELEGGHSPLHF
clone_size: NA
d_call: NA
j_call: TRBJ1-6
v_call: TRBV2

cdr3_nt: TGTGCCAGCAGTGAGCGACAGGGGGGAGAGACCCAGTACTTC
cdr3_aa: CASSERQGGETQYF
clone_size: few
d_call: TRBD1
j_call: TRBJ2-5
v_call: TRBV2

cdr3_nt: TGTGCCAGTGCTCGAGCAGGCTTACCCCTCCACTTT
cdr3_aa: CASARAGLPLHF
clone_size: NA
d_call: NA
j_call: TRBJ1-6
v_call: TRBV19

cdr3_nt: TGTGCCAGCTCACCAAGCTCCGGGCCAGCAGATACGCAGTATTTT
cdr3_aa: CASSPSSGPADTQYF
clone_size: NA
d_call: NA
j_call: TRBJ2-3
v_call: TRBV18

cdr3_nt: TGTGCCTGGAGGGGGCCGGTGTGGGGTCAAGAGACCCAGTACTTC
cdr3_aa: CAWRGPVWGQETQYF
clone_size: NA
d_call: NA
j_call: TRBJ2-5
v_call: TRBV30

cdr3_nt: TGTGCCAGCAGTGAACAGGCCCCTTATGGCTACACCTTC
cdr3_aa: CASSEQAPYGYTF
clone_size: NA
d_call: NA
j_call: TRBJ1-2
v_call: TRBV6-1

cdr3_nt: TGTGCCAGCAGTTTGGGGGGGCTGAACACCGGGGAGCTGTTTTTT
cdr3_aa: CASSLGGLNTGELFF
clone_size: once
d_call: NA
j_call: TRBJ2-2
v_call: TRBV27

cdr3_nt: TGTGCCACCAGCAGAGTCACGGTGAATTCACCCCTCCACTTT
cdr3_aa: CATSRVTVNSPLHF
clone_size: NA
d_call: NA
j_call: TRBJ1-6
v_call: TRBV15

cdr3_nt: TGCGCCAGCAGCCAAGCGGACTATAGCAATCAGCCCCAGCATTTT
cdr3_aa: CASSQADYSNQPQHF
clone_size: NA
d_call: NA
j_call: TRBJ1-5
v_call: TRBV4-1

cdr3_nt: TGTGCCAGCAGCCAATTTGGACAGGGTGGCGGCTACACCTTC
cdr3_aa: CASSQFGQGGGYTF
clone_size: NA
d_call: TRBD1
j_call: TRBJ1-2
v_call: TRBV13

cdr3_nt: TGCAGCGCGGGACAGGGGGCTGGTGGCTACACCTTC
cdr3_aa: CSAGQGAGGYTF
clone_size: NA
d_call: TRBD1
j_call: TRBJ1-2
v_call: TRBV29-1

cdr3_nt: TGTGCCAGCAGCCGGGACAGGGGGCCCTACGAGCAGTACTTC
cdr3_aa: CASSRDRGPYEQYF
clone_size: NA
d_call: TRBD1
j_call: TRBJ2-7
v_call: TRBV7-2